The 24 T cell receptor beta chains below come from one sample, sequenced in a study of radiotherapy plus CTLA-4 blockade in lung cancer. The data were produced by immunoSEQ multiplex PCR, yet TCRdb's version contains in-frame clones alone and is incomplete. Of 60,000 or so clones listed, 77% are singletons. This specimen consisted of peripheral blood, obtained from a patient treated with radiotherapy plus ipilimumab. These receptors originate from a human donor with non-small cell lung cancer who had a partial response to radiotherapy plus ipilimumab.

This clone was detected only once. The V gene is TRBV7-8, the J gene TRBJ2-2, with 15 positions matching TRBD2. The ends lost 5 bases at V and 1 base at J; junction bases unmatched: 5. This CDR3 contains 18 residues. Germline V gives CDR1 SGHVS, CDR2 FQNEAQ. The CDR3 protein is CASSPGLAGGRNTGELFF. The DNA for the CDR3 is TGTGCCAGCAGCCCGGGACTAGCGGGGGGCAGGAACACCGGGGAGCTGTTTTTT.

The rearrangement joins TRBV19 to TRBJ2-1; TRBD1 aligns across 11 bases. The V gene end was trimmed by 7 bases and the J gene end by 6 bases; junction bases not matched to a gene: 5. From germline, CDR1 is LNHDA and CDR2 SQIVND (reference sequence). The CDR3 loop spans 14 amino acids. The CDR3 reads CASKKDRGRNEQFF. In nucleotides, the CDR3 is TGTGCCAGTAAGAAGGACAGGGGGCGCAATGAGCAGTTCTTC.

The chain is built from TRBV5-1 and TRBJ1-2, with D perhaps TRBD1 (5 bases). Germline CDR1 and CDR2: SGHRS and YFSETQ. The CDR3 contains 14 residues. Trimming removed 5 bases from V and 4 bases from J, with 15 bases in between. The CDR3 DNA reads TGCGCCAGCAGGGGGGGGATGGAACCCTATGGCTACACCTTC. This translates into CASRGGMEPYGYTF. The full variable domain, rest sourced from reference TRBV5-1 and TRBJ1-2, is KAGVTQTPRYLIKTRGQQVTLSCSPISGHRSVSWYQQTPGQGLQFLFEYFSETQRNKGNFPGRFSGRQFSNSRSEMNVSTLELGDSALYLCASRGGMEPYGYTFGSGTRLTVV.

The rearrangement links TRBV5-4 to TRBJ2-5; TRBD1 matches at 7 bases. This CDR3 has 13 residues. CDR1 is SGHNT, CDR2 YYREEE, per germline (reference sequence). The junction had 3 bases not matched to a gene; V was cut back by 4 bases and J by 3 bases. The CDR3 reads CASSRDSEETQYF. The CDR3 DNA reads as TGTGCCAGCAGCCGGGACAGCGAAGAGACCCAGTACTTC. Full variable domain (rest looked up from reference TRBV5-4 and TRBJ2-5): ETGVTQSPTHLIKTRGQQVTLRCSSQSGHNTVSWYQQALGQGPQFIFQYYREEENGRGNFPPRFSGLQFPNYSSELNVNALELDDSALYLCASSRDSEETQYFGPGTRLLVL.

The rearrangement joins TRBV27 to TRBJ2-5; 7 nucleotides match TRBD2. The J call may be faulty, since TRBJ2-7 better matches the DNA end. The V gene's germline CDR1 is MNHEY and CDR2 SMNVEV (reference sequence). This CDR3 contains 14 residues. The DNA for the CDR3 is TGTGCCAGCAGTACAAAGCGGGGACCCTACGAGCAGTACTTC. Translated: CASSTKRGPYEQYF.

V and J are TRBV5-1 and TRBJ2-2; D call uncertain. The CDR3 consists of 14 residues. Germline CDR1 is SGHRS and CDR2 is YFSETQ. V was cut by 4 bases and J by 6 bases, with 13 bases left in between. The CDR3 spells CASSAGTVSGELFF. The CDR3 DNA reads TGCGCCAGCAGCGCAGGAACCGTCTCCGGGGAGCTGTTTTTT.

The J gene is TRBJ1-1, the V gene TRBV11-2; unclear D gene. V dropped 5 bases and J dropped 3 bases, with 16 bases sitting between them. This CDR3 is built from 15 residues. Germline CDR1 SGHAT, CDR2 FQNNGV. This CDR3 is CASSLREAAYTEAFF. The DNA of the CDR3 is TGTGCCAGCAGCCTGAGGGAGGCGGCGTACACTGAAGCTTTCTTT.

This clone occurred a few times. V is TRBV4-1 and J is TRBJ2-7; 7 bases fit TRBD1. J gave up 4 bases and V 1 base, and 7 bases lay outside the gene matches. In germline, CDR1 is MGHRA, CDR2 YSYEKL. CDR3 size: 15 residues. For the CDR3, the DNA is TGCGCCAGCAGCCAAGGTGAAGGGGGCAGGTACGAGCAGTACTTC. This codes for CASSQGEGGRYEQYF.

J is TRBJ2-2 and V is TRBV10-3; tentatively, D is TRBD1 (7 bases). This CDR3 contains 13 residues. V lost 6 bases and J 3 bases, leaving 8 bases between the germline ends. Germline V gives CDR1 ENHRY, CDR2 SYGVKD. In DNA form, the CDR3 reads TGTGCCATCAGCAGGGGGGACACCGGGGAGCTGTTTTTT. Residues: CAISRGDTGELFF.

V and J are TRBV10-2 and TRBJ2-1; 13 nucleotides line up with TRBD2. CDR3 length: 17 amino acids. V lost 0 bases to trimming and J lost 5 bases; unmatched junction nucleotides: 4. Germline V gene lookup returns CDR1 WSHSY and CDR2 SAAADI. This CDR3 reads CASSESGLAGVNNEQFF. In DNA, the CDR3 is TGCGCCAGCAGTGAGTCTGGACTAGCGGGGGTCAACAATGAGCAGTTCTTC.

This clone was detected once. This rearrangement joins TRBV29-1 to TRBJ1-2, with D tentatively TRBD1 (5 bases). V dropped 5 bases and J dropped 8 bases, with 21 bases sitting between them. The CDR3 length is 14 residues. Germline assignment: CDR1 SQVTM and CDR2 ANQGSEA. In nucleotides, the CDR3 is TGCAGCGTTAACCGGGACGGCGGGGGATCGGGCTACACCTTC. Translating gives CSVNRDGGGSGYTF.

The chain combines TRBV19 with TRBJ1-2; 7 bases are a match to TRBD1. J lost 6 bases, V lost 5 bases, and 9 bases had no gene match. The germline V gene has CDR1 LNHDA and CDR2 SQIVND (reference sequence). This CDR3 has 14 amino acids. The CDR3 loop is CASSARQGEDGYTF. Written as DNA, the CDR3 is TGTGCCAGTAGTGCACGACAGGGCGAAGATGGCTACACCTTC.

This chain links TRBV27 with TRBJ1-3; tentatively, D is TRBD1 (6 bases). The germline CDR1 and CDR2 sequences are MNHEY and SMNVEV (reference sequence). The CDR3 sequence is 14 residues long. Trimming took off 6 bases at V and 2 bases at J, with 11 bases between the two ends. Written as DNA, the CDR3 is TGTGCCAGCAGCCCGCGGGGGCCTGGAAACACCATATATTTT. Protein product: CASSPRGPGNTIYF.

The chain links TRBV29-1 to TRBJ1-2; TRBD1 agrees at 11 bases. V gave up 4 bases and J gave up 2 bases; unmatched junction bases: 6. This CDR3 spans 15 amino acids. Per germline, CDR1 SQVTM and CDR2 ANQGSEA. This chain's CDR3 is CSVGTGGAENYGYTF. As DNA, the CDR3 is TGCAGCGTTGGGACAGGGGGCGCTGAGAACTATGGCTACACCTTC. The whole variable domain, remainder taken from reference TRBV29-1 and TRBJ1-2, is SAVISQKPSRDICQRGTSLTIQCQVDSQVTMMFWYRQQPGQSLTLIATANQGSEATYESGFVIDKFPISRPNLTFSTLTVSNMSPEDSSIYLCSVGTGGAENYGYTFGSGTRLTVV.

This chain uses TRBV25-1 with TRBJ2-7; no firm D call. CDR1 and CDR2 from the germline V gene are MGHDK and SYGVNS. Trimming removed 8 bases from V and 3 bases from J, with 5 bases in between. The length of the CDR3 is 10 residues. The DNA of the CDR3 is TGTGCCAGCGGCAACTACGAGCAGTACTTC. This codes for CASGNYEQYF.

In its sample, this clone was seen once. The J gene is TRBJ2-7, the V gene TRBV30; 8 bases line up with TRBD1. CDR1 is GTSNPN, CDR2 SVGIG, per germline (reference sequence). V was clipped by 1 base and J by 6 bases; unmatched bases: 8. This CDR3 comprises 14 residues. CDR3 coding DNA: TGTGCCTGGAGTGGCAGGGGGCATCTGGGCGAGCAGTACTTC. Its translation is CAWSGRGHLGEQYF.

The chain has TRBV5-1 and TRBJ2-1, with D tentatively TRBD1 (6 bases). Trimming shortened V by 4 bases and J by 0 bases, and 8 bases separated the two germline ends. The CDR3 has 14 amino acids. CDR1 is SGHRS, CDR2 YFSETQ, per germline. Here the CDR3 DNA reads TGCGCCAGCAGCGAACAGGGCTCCTACAATGAGCAGTTCTTC. Translated, it gives CASSEQGSYNEQFF.

The chain uses TRBV6-6 and TRBJ1-2, with D hard to call. CDR1 and CDR2 (germline): MNHNY, SVGAGI (reference sequence). The CDR3 is made up of 12 amino acids. The V gene lost 7 bases and the J gene lost 7 bases, with 13 bases spanning the gap. CDR3: CASIGIAAGYTF. The CDR3 nucleotides read TGTGCCAGCATAGGAATCGCGGCTGGCTACACCTTC.

This clone has more than one count but fewer than ten. This sequence joins TRBV6-6 and TRBJ1-6; 8 bases are a match to TRBD1. Trimming removed 2 bases from V and 7 bases from J; junction bases left unmatched: 4. The CDR3 is made up of 15 amino acids. Germline assignment: CDR1 MNHNY and CDR2 SVGAGI (reference sequence). The CDR3 loop is CASSYGTGRNSPLHF. CDR3 DNA: TGTGCCAGCAGTTACGGGACAGGAAGGAATTCACCCCTCCACTTT.

This clone has just a few counts. The chain links TRBV6-6 to TRBJ1-1; D is perhaps TRBD1 (5 bases). Trimming shortened V by 1 base and J by 7 bases, and 7 bases separated the two germline ends. The V gene's germline CDR1 is MNHNY and CDR2 SVGAGI (reference sequence). The CDR3 is 12 residues long. The CDR3 sequence: CASSYYRREAFF. CDR3 bases: TGTGCCAGCAGTTACTACAGGCGTGAAGCTTTCTTT.

This clone was recorded only once. The V call is TRBV6-1, the J call TRBJ2-7; TRBD2 aligns across 7 bases. This CDR3 spans 11 amino acids. The ends lost 6 bases at V and 5 bases at J; junction bases unmatched: 1. The germline gives CDR1 MNHNS, CDR2 SASEGT. CDR3 sequence (DNA): TGTGCCAGCAGGGGAGGGGACGAGCAGTACTTC. It encodes CASRGGDEQYF.

The V and J genes are TRBV7-2 and TRBJ1-5; maybe TRBD1 (5 bases). With 6 bases removed from V and 7 bases from J, the gap between germline ends came to 13 bases. The CDR3 consists of 13 residues. Germline V gene data show CDR1 as SGHTA and CDR2 as FQGNSA. The CDR3 region is CASSPQADQPQHF. For the CDR3, the DNA is TGTGCCAGCAGTCCACAGGCGGACCAGCCCCAGCATTTT. The full variable domain, with the rest looked up from reference TRBV7-2 and TRBJ1-5, is GAGVSQSPSNKVTEKGKDVELRCDPISGHTALYWYRQSLGQGLEFLIYFQGNSAPDKSGLPSDRFSAERTGGSVSTLTIQRTQQEDSAVYLCASSPQADQPQHFGDGTRLSIL.

This sequence joins TRBV5-4 and TRBJ2-4; 9 bases map to TRBD1. Germline V gives CDR1 SGHNT, CDR2 YYREEE (reference sequence). The V segment lost 3 bases and the J segment 7 bases; nucleotides outside the gene matches: 5. This CDR3 contains 14 residues. CDR3 bases: TGTGCCAGCAGCTCGGGACAGGGTGGCAACATTCAGTACTTC. Amino acid sequence: CASSSGQGGNIQYF. The full variable domain, completed using reference TRBV5-4 and TRBJ2-4, is ETGVTQSPTHLIKTRGQQVTLRCSSQSGHNTVSWYQQALGQGPQFIFQYYREEENGRGNFPPRFSGLQFPNYSSELNVNALELDDSALYLCASSSGQGGNIQYFGAGTRLSVL.

J is TRBJ1-2 and V is TRBV19, with 7 nucleotides matching TRBD1. The CDR3 has 13 residues. V lost 3 bases to trimming and J lost 7 bases; unmatched junction nucleotides: 5. Germline loops: CDR1 LNHDA, CDR2 SQIVND (reference sequence). Written as DNA, the CDR3 is TGTGCCAGTAGTATTGTAGGGGGCACTGGCTACACCTTC. Protein sequence: CASSIVGGTGYTF.